This T cell receptor (beta chain) stems from a study of blood T cells in healthy people across ages. The table lists this clonotype with a few counts. Sample-barcoded 5' priming and a J-beta primer mix drove a second PCR of 7 to 11 cycles. One entry per CDR3 protein, called by TCRdb with MiXCR from the 5' RACE reads. The data show 1.5 million to 2 million distinct CDR3 sequences, with about 50% seen just once and over 2% held by the top ten. The clonotype was recovered from a woman between 40 and 55 years old in good health. The sequencing sample was made of blood.

CDR3 protein: CASSFAFGQSQETQYF. As DNA, the CDR3 is TGTGCCAGCAGTTTCGCGTTCGGACAGAGCCAAGAGACCCAGTACTTC. This chain connects TRBV28 to TRBJ2-5; perhaps TRBD1 as D (6 bases). This CDR3 region has 16 residues. Trimming stripped 3 bases from V and 1 base from J, with 15 bases between. CDR1 is MDHEN, CDR2 SYDVKM, per germline.